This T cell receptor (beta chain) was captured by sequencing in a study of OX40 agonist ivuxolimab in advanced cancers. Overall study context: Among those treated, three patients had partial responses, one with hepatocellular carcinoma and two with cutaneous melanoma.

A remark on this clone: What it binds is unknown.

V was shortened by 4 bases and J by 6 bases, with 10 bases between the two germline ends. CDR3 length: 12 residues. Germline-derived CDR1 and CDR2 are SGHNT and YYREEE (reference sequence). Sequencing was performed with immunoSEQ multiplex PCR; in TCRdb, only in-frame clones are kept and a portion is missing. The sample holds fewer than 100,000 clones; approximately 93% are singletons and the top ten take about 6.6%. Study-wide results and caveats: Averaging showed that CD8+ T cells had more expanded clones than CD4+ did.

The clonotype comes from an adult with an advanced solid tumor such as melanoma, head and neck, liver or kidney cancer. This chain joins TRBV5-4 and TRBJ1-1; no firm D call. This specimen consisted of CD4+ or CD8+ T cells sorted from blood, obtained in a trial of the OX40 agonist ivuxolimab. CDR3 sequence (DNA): TGTGCCAGCAGCACCGAGGTCTCTGAAGCTTTCTTT. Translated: CASSTEVSEAFF.